The 30 T cell receptor beta chains below were found in one sample sequenced in a study of blood T cell repertoires in COVID-19. TCRdb's table, derived via immunoSEQ multiplex PCR, lists solely in-frame clones and lacks some. This table has 260,000 or so clones, 65% to 85% appearing once. Sequencing was carried out using peripheral blood. These receptors came from an older man with acute or convalescent COVID-19.

The chain is built from TRBV7-9 and TRBJ1-2; tentative D call: TRBD1 (6 bases). The CDR3 has 15 residues. V lost 5 bases and J 4 bases, leaving 17 bases between the germline ends. Germline lookup yields CDR1 SEHNR and CDR2 FQNEAQ (reference sequence). CDR3 region: CASSPQTGPGYGYTF. CDR3 nucleotides: TGTGCCAGCAGCCCACAGACAGGCCCGGGCTATGGCTACACCTTC.

The V call is TRBV10-3, the J call TRBJ1-2; D not resolved. This CDR3 comprises 12 residues. Per germline, CDR1 ENHRY and CDR2 SYGVKD. Trimming left V 2 bases short and J 3 bases short, with 4 bases between. The CDR3 coding sequence is TGTGCCATCAGTGAGGCGGACTATGGCTACACCTTC. As protein: CAISEADYGYTF.

The V gene is TRBV6-1, the J gene TRBJ2-3; TRBD2 agrees at 10 bases. CDR3 length: 18 amino acids. The V and J ends lost 2 bases and 4 bases, in that order; junction bases with no gene match: 12. The germline CDR1 and CDR2 sequences are MNHNS and SASEGT. CDR3 region: CASSEYNRVAGGPDTQYF. The CDR3 DNA is TGTGCCAGCAGTGAATATAATCGGGTAGCGGGGGGCCCAGATACGCAGTATTTT.

The rearrangement uses TRBV3-1 (or the pseudogene TRBV3-2) and TRBJ1-1; perhaps TRBD1 as D (6 bases). V was clipped by 3 bases and J by 4 bases, with 18 bases between them. Germline CDR1 and CDR2: LGHDT and YNNKEL (reference sequence). This CDR3 comprises 16 residues. CDR3 in amino acids: CASSQYGGGQLTEAFF. Written as DNA, the CDR3 is TGTGCCAGCAGCCAGTATGGGGGGGGGCAACTCACTGAAGCTTTCTTT.

The chain combines TRBV5-8 with TRBJ2-7, with 8 bases aligning to TRBD1. The CDR3 extends over 13 amino acids. Per the germline V gene, CDR1 is SGHTS and CDR2 is YDEGEE. V was clipped by 5 bases and J by 1 base; unmatched bases: 2. The CDR3 nucleotides read TGTGCCAGCAGGCGGACAGGGTCCTACGAGCAGTACTTC. It codes for CASRRTGSYEQYF.

The V and J genes are TRBV28 and TRBJ1-2, with 7 nucleotides matching TRBD1. V gave up 4 bases and J gave up 6 bases; unmatched junction bases: 2. This CDR3 spans 12 amino acids. Germline CDR1 reads MDHEN; CDR2 reads SYDVKM. For the CDR3, the DNA is TGTGCCAGCAGTTCCACAGGGGATGGCTACACCTTC. Amino acid sequence: CASSSTGDGYTF.

This chain joins TRBV10-3 and TRBJ1-6, with 7 bases fitting TRBD1. The CDR3 has 14 residues. The V gene end was trimmed by 8 bases and the J gene end by 10 bases; junction bases not matched to a gene: 11. Per the germline V gene, CDR1 is ENHRY and CDR2 is SYGVKD. Here the CDR3 DNA reads TGTGCCATCTCCTCGGGACAGCCAAAATCACCCCTCCACTTT. It encodes CAISSGQPKSPLHF.

J is TRBJ1-1 and V is TRBV11-2, with TRBD1 matching 9 bases. V dropped 1 base and J dropped 1; count of bases not matched to a gene: 10. The CDR3 covers 18 residues. The V gene's germline CDR1 is SGHAT and CDR2 FQNNGV. The CDR3 is CASSLGDRDLGENTEAFF. The CDR3 coding sequence is TGTGCCAGCAGCTTAGGGGACAGGGATCTGGGGGAGAACACTGAAGCTTTCTTT.

V usage is TRBV11-2 and J usage is TRBJ2-3, with 10 bases aligning to TRBD2. Germline V gene data show CDR1 as SGHAT and CDR2 as FQNNGV. This CDR3 is built from 16 residues. The V segment lost 6 bases and the J segment 0 bases; nucleotides outside the gene matches: 6. In DNA form, the CDR3 reads TGTGCCAGCAGTCCTCTAGCGGGGGCTAGCACAGATACGCAGTATTTT. It yields the protein CASSPLAGASTDTQYF.

The chain recombines TRBV2 with TRBJ1-2; a weak D match, TRBD1 (6 bases). The CDR3 loop spans 13 amino acids. V gave up 3 bases and J gave up 2 bases, with 7 bases separating them. Germline V gene lookup returns CDR1 SNHLY and CDR2 FYNNEI. CDR3 sequence: CASSEDRNYGYTF. Written as DNA, the CDR3 is TGTGCCAGCAGTGAGGACAGAAACTATGGCTACACCTTC.

V is TRBV1 and J is TRBJ1-5; TRBD1 is taken as the D call from the table, unchecked against the DNA. TRBV1 has pseudogene status. This CDR3 region has 18 residues. The CDR3 sequence is CTSSPPPTGGEGNQPQHF. As DNA, the CDR3 is TGCACCAGCAGCCCGCCCCCGACAGGTGGCGAGGGCAATCAGCCCCAGCATTTT.

This chain uses TRBV7-6 with TRBJ1-6, with D maybe TRBD1 (6 bases). The germline V gene encodes CDR1 SGHVS and CDR2 FNYEAQ. Trimming took 1 base from V and 8 from J, leaving 12 bases between them. The CDR3 spans 15 residues. CDR3 sequence: CASSLEQGVDSPLHF. CDR3 sequence (DNA): TGTGCCAGCAGCTTAGAACAGGGAGTCGATTCACCCCTCCACTTT.

This rearrangement joins TRBV18 to TRBJ2-7, with 11 bases lining up with TRBD2. Germline loops: CDR1 KGHSH, CDR2 LQKENI. The CDR3 extends over 18 amino acids. V was clipped by 5 bases and J by 3 bases; unmatched bases: 15. The CDR3 sequence is CASSGQSEASGRFYEQYF. In nucleotides, the CDR3 is TGTGCCAGCTCAGGGCAGTCAGAAGCTAGCGGGAGGTTCTACGAGCAGTACTTC. Variable domain in full (rest from reference TRBV18 and TRBJ2-7): NAGVMQNPRHLVRRRGQEARLRCSPMKGHSHVYWYRQLPEEGLKFMVYLQKENIIDESGMPKERFSAEFPKEGPSILRIQQVVRGDSAAYFCASSGQSEASGRFYEQYFGPGTRLTVT.

The DNA for the CDR3 is TGCGCCAGCAGCCAACTTTCAGGGGGCAATGAGCAGTTCTTC. This translates into CASSQLSGGNEQFF. The gene calls are TRBV4-1 and TRBJ2-1, with TRBD1 matching over 7 bases. The germline CDR1 and CDR2 sequences are MGHRA and YSYEKL. After removal of 2 bases from V and 6 bases from J, the junction contained 4 bases not matched to a gene. CDR3 length: 14 amino acids.

V and J are TRBV10-1 and TRBJ2-7, with 10 bases identical to TRBD1. The CDR3 totals 21 residues. The trim removed 5 bases at V and 3 bases at J, leaving 25 bases unmatched. CDR1 and CDR2 from the germline V gene are WNHNN and SYGVQD (reference sequence). CDR3 nucleotides: TGCGCCAGCAGTAACCCGCCGCAAATGATGGGGACTCGGGACAGGGGCTACGAGCAGTACTTC. Its translation: CASSNPPQMMGTRDRGYEQYF.

The V and J genes are TRBV2 and TRBJ2-1; 9 nucleotides line up with TRBD2. Germline CDR1 SNHLY, CDR2 FYNNEI. The CDR3 has 15 residues. Unmatched junction bases numbered 3, after V lost 1 base and J lost 5 bases. The CDR3 DNA sequence: TGTGCCAGCAGTGAAGGGACTAGCGCCGACAATGAGCAGTTCTTC. Residues: CASSEGTSADNEQFF.

The rearrangement links TRBV6-5 to TRBJ1-1; TRBD1 matches at 10 bases. The germline CDR1 and CDR2 sequences are MNHEY and SVGAGI. CDR3 length equals 14 residues. Trimming took 5 bases from V and 5 from J; bases not matched to a gene: 5. This CDR3 reads CASSTGQGWTEAFF. For the CDR3, the DNA is TGTGCCAGCAGTACGGGACAGGGGTGGACTGAAGCTTTCTTT.

The CDR3 DNA sequence: TGCGCCAGCAGCTTCGGAAGCGGGACAGATACGCAGTATTTT. This encodes CASSFGSGTDTQYF. This chain uses TRBV5-1 with TRBJ2-3; weak D call: TRBD2 (6 bases). Trimming took off 2 bases at V and 3 bases at J, with 10 bases between the two ends. The CDR3 totals 14 residues. The germline CDR1 and CDR2 sequences are SGHRS and YFSETQ.

The rearrangement links TRBV2 to TRBJ2-5; 14 positions agree with TRBD2. CDR1 is SNHLY, CDR2 FYNNEI, per germline. Unmatched junction bases numbered 1, after V lost 1 base and J lost 6 bases. The CDR3 is 15 residues long. CDR3: CASSEGTSGGQTQYF. CDR3 sequence (DNA): TGTGCCAGCAGTGAAGGGACTAGCGGGGGGCAGACCCAGTACTTC.

The J gene is TRBJ2-5, the V gene TRBV27; 8 bases align to TRBD2. CDR1 is MNHEY and CDR2 is SMNVEV in the germline V gene (reference sequence). The V segment lost 2 bases and the J segment 5 bases; nucleotides outside the gene matches: 7. CDR3 size: 15 residues. The CDR3 DNA reads as TGTGCCAGCAGTTTAAGCGGGGGCGTGGGGGAGACCCAGTACTTC. It yields the protein CASSLSGGVGETQYF.

This clone was detected a few times. CDR3 in DNA: TGCGCCAGCAGCTGGACGTCCATAGCGGTCCTGAGCACAGATACGCAGTATTTT. It yields the protein CASSWTSIAVLSTDTQYF. This chain connects TRBV5-1 to TRBJ2-3, with D tentatively TRBD2 (6 bases). With 3 bases removed from V and 0 bases from J, the gap between germline ends came to 20 bases. In germline, CDR1 is SGHRS, CDR2 YFSETQ. This CDR3 has 18 residues.

The chain has TRBV6-1 and TRBJ1-6; D remains unclear. This CDR3 has 15 residues. The germline gives CDR1 MNHNS, CDR2 SASEGT. The V gene lost 2 bases and the J gene lost 11 bases, with 16 bases spanning the gap. The CDR3 region has the DNA TGTGCCAGCAGTGAATATCTCGCCAACATCACACCCCTCCACTTT. It yields the protein CASSEYLANITPLHF.

This chain connects TRBV12-5 to TRBJ2-1; 11 bases are a match to TRBD1. Germline loops: CDR1 LGHNT, CDR2 FRNRAP. V lost 6 bases, J lost 10 bases, and 5 bases stayed unmatched. There are 13 residues in the CDR3. The CDR3 here is CASGRTGGREQFF. For the CDR3, the DNA is TGTGCTAGTGGGCGGACAGGGGGCAGGGAGCAGTTCTTC.

This rearrangement joins TRBV28 to TRBJ1-1, with 7 positions matching TRBD1. The CDR3 extends over 15 amino acids. The germline gives CDR1 MDHEN, CDR2 SYDVKM. The junction had 11 bases not matched to a gene; V was cut back by 7 bases and J by 3 bases. CDR3 nucleotides: TGTGCCAGCACGGGACAGCGGCCCCGGGACACTGAAGCTTTCTTT. Its translation: CASTGQRPRDTEAFF.

The CDR3 here is CASSLHFDRVNTIYF. CDR3 DNA sequence: TGTGCCAGCAGTTTACACTTCGACAGGGTGAACACCATATATTTT. The chain joins TRBV28 to TRBJ1-3; TRBD1 aligns across 7 bases. Per the germline V gene, CDR1 is MDHEN and CDR2 is SYDVKM. J was trimmed by 7 bases and V by 2 bases; bases with no gene match: 8. The CDR3 has 15 amino acids.

The J gene is TRBJ2-2, the V gene TRBV27, with 14 bases fitting TRBD2. This CDR3 comprises 18 residues. Looked up from germline, CDR1 is MNHEY and CDR2 is SMNVEV (reference sequence). The J segment lost 3 bases and the V segment lost 5 bases, leaving 8 bases of the junction unmatched. The CDR3 coding sequence is TGTGCCAGCAGTCCCGGGACTAGCGGGAGAGGCGACACCGGGGAGCTGTTTTTT. It yields the protein CASSPGTSGRGDTGELFF.

This chain uses TRBV2 with TRBJ2-5, with D uncertain. The V end was cut by 7 bases, the J end by 4 bases, with 13 bases between. CDR1 and CDR2 from the germline V gene are SNHLY and FYNNEI. CDR3 length equals 13 residues. CDR3 nucleotide sequence: TGTGCCAGCACCACCGTGTCGGGAGAGACCCAGTACTTC. Translated: CASTTVSGETQYF. Full variable domain (remainder filled in from reference TRBV2 and TRBJ2-5): EPEVTQTPSHQVTQMGQEVILRCVPISNHLYFYWYRQILGQKVEFLVSFYNNEISEKSEIFDDQFSVERPDGSNFTLKIRSTKLEDSAMYFCASTTVSGETQYFGPGTRLLVL.

This clone was detected once. The rearrangement joins TRBV5-3 to TRBJ2-7; D gene uncertain. TRBV5-3 is placed among ORFs of uncertain function. The CDR3 extends over 14 amino acids. V was trimmed by 0 bases and J by 2 bases, leaving 9 bases between them. CDR3 DNA sequence: TGTGCCAGAAGCTTGGTCCGCGGAGCCTACGAGCAGTACTTC. Protein sequence: CARSLVRGAYEQYF.

The chain joins TRBV28 to TRBJ2-7; D might be TRBD1 (5 bases). The V gene's germline CDR1 is MDHEN and CDR2 SYDVKM. The V and J ends lost 5 bases and 5 bases respectively, with 13 bases between them. The CDR3 covers 13 residues. In nucleotides, the CDR3 is TGTGCCAGCAGTGAAGCTCAGGGCCACGAGCAGTACTTC. Translated: CASSEAQGHEQYF.

This chain joins TRBV5-1 and TRBJ2-3, with TRBD2 matching 8 bases. V shed 2 bases and J 2 bases; nucleotides not matched to a gene: 10. The CDR3 consists of 17 residues. CDR1 is SGHRS and CDR2 is YFSETQ in the germline V gene. CDR3 nucleotide sequence: TGCGCCAGCAGCTTAACGGGAGGGACCCCCCACACAGATACGCAGTATTTT. Its protein product is CASSLTGGTPHTDTQYF.